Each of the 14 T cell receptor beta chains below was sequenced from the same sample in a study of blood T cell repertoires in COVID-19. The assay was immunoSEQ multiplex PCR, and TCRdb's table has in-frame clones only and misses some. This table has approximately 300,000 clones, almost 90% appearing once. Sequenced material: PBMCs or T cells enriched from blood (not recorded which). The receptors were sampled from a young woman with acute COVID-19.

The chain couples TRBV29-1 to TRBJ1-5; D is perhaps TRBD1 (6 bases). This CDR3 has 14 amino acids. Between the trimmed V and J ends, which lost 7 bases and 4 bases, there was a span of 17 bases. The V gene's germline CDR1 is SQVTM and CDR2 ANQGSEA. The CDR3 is CSAVQGFGNQPQHF. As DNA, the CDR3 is TGCAGCGCCGTACAGGGATTTGGAAATCAGCCCCAGCATTTT.

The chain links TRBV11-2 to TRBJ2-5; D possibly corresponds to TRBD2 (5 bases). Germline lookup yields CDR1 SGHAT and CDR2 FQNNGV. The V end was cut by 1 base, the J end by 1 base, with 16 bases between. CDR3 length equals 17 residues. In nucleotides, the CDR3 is TGTGCCAGCAGCTTAGGTGCGGGTTTGGTACCCCAAGAGACCCAGTACTTC. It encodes CASSLGAGLVPQETQYF.

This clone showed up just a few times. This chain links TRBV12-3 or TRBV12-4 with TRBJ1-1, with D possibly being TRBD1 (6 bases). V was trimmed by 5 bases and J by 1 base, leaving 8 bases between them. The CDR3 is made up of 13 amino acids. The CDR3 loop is CASSPTGNTEAFF. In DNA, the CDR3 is TGTGCCAGCAGTCCGACAGGGAACACTGAAGCTTTCTTT.

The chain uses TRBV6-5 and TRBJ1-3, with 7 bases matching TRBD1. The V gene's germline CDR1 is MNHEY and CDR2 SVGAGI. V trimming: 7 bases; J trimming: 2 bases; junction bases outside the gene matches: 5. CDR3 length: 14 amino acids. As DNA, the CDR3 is TGTGCCAGCAATAGCCAGGGGGCTGGAAACACCATATATTTT. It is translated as CASNSQGAGNTIYF.

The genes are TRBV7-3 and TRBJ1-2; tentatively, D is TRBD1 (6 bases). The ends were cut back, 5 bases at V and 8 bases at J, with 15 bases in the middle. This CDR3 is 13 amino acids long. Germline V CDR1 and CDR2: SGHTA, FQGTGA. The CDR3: CASSPPGQRGYTF. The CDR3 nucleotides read TGTGCCAGCAGCCCCCCCGGACAGAGGGGCTACACCTTC.

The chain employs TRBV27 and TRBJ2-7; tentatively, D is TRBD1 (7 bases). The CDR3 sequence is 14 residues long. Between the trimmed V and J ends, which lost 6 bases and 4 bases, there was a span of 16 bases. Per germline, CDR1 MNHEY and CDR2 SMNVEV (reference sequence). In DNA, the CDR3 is TGTGCCAGCAGCTTGGCAGGGGGGACTTACGAGCAGTACTTC. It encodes CASSLAGGTYEQYF.

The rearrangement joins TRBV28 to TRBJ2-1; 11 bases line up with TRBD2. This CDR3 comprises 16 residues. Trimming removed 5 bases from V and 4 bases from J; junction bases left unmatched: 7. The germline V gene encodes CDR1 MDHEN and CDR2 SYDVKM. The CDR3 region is CASSGGLAVRYNEQFF. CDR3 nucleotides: TGTGCCAGCAGTGGGGGACTAGCGGTTCGGTACAATGAGCAGTTCTTC.

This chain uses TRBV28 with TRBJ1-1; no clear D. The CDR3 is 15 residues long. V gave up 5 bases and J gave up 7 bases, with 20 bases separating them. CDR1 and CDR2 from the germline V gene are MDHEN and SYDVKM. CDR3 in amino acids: CASSVSIGVTNEAFF. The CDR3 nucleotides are TGTGCCAGCAGTGTTTCTATAGGAGTCACCAATGAAGCTTTCTTT. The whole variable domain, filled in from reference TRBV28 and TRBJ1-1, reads DVKVTQSSRYLVKRTGEKVFLECVQDMDHENMFWYRQDPGLGLRLIYFSYDVKMKEKGDIPEGYSVSREKKERFSLILESASTNQTSMYLCASSVSIGVTNEAFFGQGTRLTVV.

The CDR3 nucleotides are TGTGCCAGCAGCCCCGGGACAGGGGGAACTCAGTACTTC. This translates into CASSPGTGGTQYF. The chain links TRBV28 to TRBJ2-5, with TRBD1 matching over 11 bases. The germline V gene has CDR1 MDHEN and CDR2 SYDVKM. The CDR3 consists of 13 residues. Trimming took 6 bases from V and 11 from J; bases not matched to a gene: 8.

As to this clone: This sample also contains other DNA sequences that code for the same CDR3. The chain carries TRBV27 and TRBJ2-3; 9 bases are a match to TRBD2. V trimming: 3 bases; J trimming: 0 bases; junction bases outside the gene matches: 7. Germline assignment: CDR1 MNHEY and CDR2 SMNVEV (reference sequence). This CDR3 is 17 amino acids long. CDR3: CASSLRASGTSTDTQYF. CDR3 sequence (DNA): TGTGCCAGCAGTTTGCGGGCTAGCGGGACTAGCACAGATACGCAGTATTTT.

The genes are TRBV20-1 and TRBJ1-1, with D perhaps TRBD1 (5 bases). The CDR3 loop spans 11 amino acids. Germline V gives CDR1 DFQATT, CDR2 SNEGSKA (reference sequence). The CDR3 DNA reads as TGCAAGAGGGACTTGAACACTGAAGCTTTCTTT. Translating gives CKRDLNTEAFF.

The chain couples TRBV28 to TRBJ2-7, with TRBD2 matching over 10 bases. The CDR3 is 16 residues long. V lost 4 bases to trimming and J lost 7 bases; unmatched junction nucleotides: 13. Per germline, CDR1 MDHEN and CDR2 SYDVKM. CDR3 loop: CASSSAGAGGPGEQYF. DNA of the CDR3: TGTGCCAGCAGTTCCGCGGGAGCGGGAGGGCCGGGGGAGCAGTACTTC.

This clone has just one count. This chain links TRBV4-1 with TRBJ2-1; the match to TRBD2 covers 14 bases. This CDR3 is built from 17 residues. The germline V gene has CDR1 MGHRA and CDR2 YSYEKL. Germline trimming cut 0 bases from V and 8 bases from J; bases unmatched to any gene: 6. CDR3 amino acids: CASSQDLTSGRADEQFF. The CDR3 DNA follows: TGCGCCAGCAGCCAAGATCTGACTAGCGGGAGGGCAGATGAGCAGTTCTTC.

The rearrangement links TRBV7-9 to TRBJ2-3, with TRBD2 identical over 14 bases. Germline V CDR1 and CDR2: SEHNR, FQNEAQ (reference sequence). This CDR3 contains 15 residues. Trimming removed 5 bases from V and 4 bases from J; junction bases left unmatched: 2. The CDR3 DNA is TGTGCCAGCAGCCAGGGACTAGCGGGAGCAGATACGCAGTATTTT. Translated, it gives CASSQGLAGADTQYF. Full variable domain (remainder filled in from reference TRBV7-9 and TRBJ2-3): DTGVSQNPRHKITKRGQNVTFRCDPISEHNRLYWYRQTLGQGPEFLTYFQNEAQLEKSRLLSDRFSAERPKGSFSTLEIQRTEQGDSAMYLCASSQGLAGADTQYFGPGTRLTVL.